Given below is one T cell receptor (beta chain) in context. The antigen is undetermined. Sequencing used immunoSEQ multiplex PCR; TCRdb keeps in-frame clones, though not all of them. Of over 100,000 clones listed, around 84% are singletons. Per germline, CDR1 MNHEY and CDR2 SVGAGI. The V end was cut by 0 bases, the J end by 2 bases, with 8 bases between. The CDR3 has 14 residues. The record originates from a study of T cell responses to AZD1222 COVID-19 vaccine. Study background: Samples with a second dose at about 4 or about 12 weeks were pooled together.

Study-wide findings and caveats: Donors were mostly white British, more females; clonal diversity possibly underestimated. Only a handful of AZD1222 recipients, roughly 6 in all, had baseline seropositivity. None of the repertoires were sampled until the peak T cell response had passed.

This clonotype was obtained from an adult in good health. This chain links TRBV6-5 with TRBJ2-7, with no clear D. Source: peripheral blood, taken on day 0 of AZD1222 vaccination. The CDR3 spells CASSYSTTAYEQYF. In nucleotides, the CDR3 is TGTGCCAGCAGTTACTCAACTACCGCCTACGAGCAGTACTTC.